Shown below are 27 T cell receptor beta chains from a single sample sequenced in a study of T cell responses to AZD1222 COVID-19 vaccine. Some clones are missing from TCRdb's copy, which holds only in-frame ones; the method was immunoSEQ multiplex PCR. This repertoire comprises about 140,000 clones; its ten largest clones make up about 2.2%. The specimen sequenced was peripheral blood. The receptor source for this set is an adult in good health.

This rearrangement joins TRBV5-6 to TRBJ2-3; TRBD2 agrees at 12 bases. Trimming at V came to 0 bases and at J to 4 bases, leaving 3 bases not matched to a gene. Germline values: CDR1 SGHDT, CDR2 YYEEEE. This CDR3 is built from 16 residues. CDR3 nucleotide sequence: TGTGCCAGCAGCTTGGTGTCTAGCGGGGGGGCAGATACGCAGTATTTT. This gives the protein CASSLVSSGGADTQYF. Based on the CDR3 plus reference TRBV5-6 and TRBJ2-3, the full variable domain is DAGVTQSPTHLIKTRGQQVTLRCSPKSGHDTVSWYQQALGQGPQFIFQYYEEEERQRGNFPDRFSGHQFPNYSSELNVNALLLGDSALYLCASSLVSSGGADTQYFGPGTRLTVL.

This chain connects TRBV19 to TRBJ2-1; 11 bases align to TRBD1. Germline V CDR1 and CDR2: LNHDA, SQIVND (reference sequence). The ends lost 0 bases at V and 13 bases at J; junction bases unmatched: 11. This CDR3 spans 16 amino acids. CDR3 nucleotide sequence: TGTGCCAGTAGTATAGATCTATGGGACAGGGGGGGTAAACAGTTCTTC. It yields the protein CASSIDLWDRGGKQFF.

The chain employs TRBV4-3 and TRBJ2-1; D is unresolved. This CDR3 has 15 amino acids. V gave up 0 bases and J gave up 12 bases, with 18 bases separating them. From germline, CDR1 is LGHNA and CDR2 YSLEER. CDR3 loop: CASSQEPNRVGRQFF. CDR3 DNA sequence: TGCGCCAGCAGCCAAGAACCTAACCGGGTCGGTCGGCAGTTCTTC.

DNA of the CDR3: TGTGCTAGTGGTTTGGGCGCCAAAACAGGGGGAGGGACAGATACGCAGTATTTT. As protein: CASGLGAKTGGGTDTQYF. The chain carries TRBV12-5 and TRBJ2-3; a weak D match, TRBD1 (8 bases). The CDR3 consists of 18 residues. The germline V and J ends were trimmed by 1 base and 3 bases, with 20 bases remaining between them. Germline CDR1 LGHNT, CDR2 FRNRAP. Complete variable domain (other parts from reference TRBV12-5 and TRBJ2-3): DARVTQTPRHKVTEMGQEVTMRCQPILGHNTVFWYRQTMMQGLELLAYFRNRAPLDDSGMPKDRFSAEMPDATLATLKIQPSEPRDSAVYFCASGLGAKTGGGTDTQYFGPGTRLTVL.

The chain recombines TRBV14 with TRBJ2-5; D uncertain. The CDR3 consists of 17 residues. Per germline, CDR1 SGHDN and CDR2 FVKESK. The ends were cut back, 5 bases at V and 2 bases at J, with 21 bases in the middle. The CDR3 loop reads CASSYASTHFLQETQYF. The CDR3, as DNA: TGTGCCAGCAGCTACGCTTCGACCCATTTCTTACAAGAGACCCAGTACTTC.

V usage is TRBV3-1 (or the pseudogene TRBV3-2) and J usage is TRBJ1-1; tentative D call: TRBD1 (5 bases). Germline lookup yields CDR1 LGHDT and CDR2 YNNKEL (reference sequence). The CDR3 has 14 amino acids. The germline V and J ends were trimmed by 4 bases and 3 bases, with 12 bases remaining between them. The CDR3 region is CASSPGAGHTEAFF. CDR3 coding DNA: TGTGCCAGCAGCCCCGGGGCAGGGCACACTGAAGCTTTCTTT.

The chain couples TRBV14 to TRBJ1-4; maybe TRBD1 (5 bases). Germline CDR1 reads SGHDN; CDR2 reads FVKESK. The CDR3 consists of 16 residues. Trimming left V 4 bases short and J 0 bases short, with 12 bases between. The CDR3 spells CASSLAGGATNEKLFF. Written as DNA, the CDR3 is TGTGCCAGCAGCCTCGCGGGAGGGGCAACTAATGAAAAACTGTTTTTT.

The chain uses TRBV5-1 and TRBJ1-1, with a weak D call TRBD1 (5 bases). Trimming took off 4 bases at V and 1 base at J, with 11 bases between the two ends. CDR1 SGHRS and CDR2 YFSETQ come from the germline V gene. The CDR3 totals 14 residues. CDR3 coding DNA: TGCGCCAGCAGCCTAATGACAGAGAACACTGAAGCTTTCTTT. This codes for CASSLMTENTEAFF.

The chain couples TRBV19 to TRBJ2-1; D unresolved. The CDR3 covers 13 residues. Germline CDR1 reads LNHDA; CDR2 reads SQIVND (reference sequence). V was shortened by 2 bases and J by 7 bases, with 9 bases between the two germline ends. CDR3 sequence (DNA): TGTGCCAGTAGTATACCGACCGGAAATGAGCAGTTCTTC. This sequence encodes CASSIPTGNEQFF. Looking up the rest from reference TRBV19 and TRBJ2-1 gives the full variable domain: DGGITQSPKYLFRKEGQNVTLSCEQNLNHDAMYWYRQDPGQGLRLIYYSQIVNDFQKGDIAEGYSVSREKKESFPLTVTSAQKNPTAFYLCASSIPTGNEQFFGPGTRLTVL.

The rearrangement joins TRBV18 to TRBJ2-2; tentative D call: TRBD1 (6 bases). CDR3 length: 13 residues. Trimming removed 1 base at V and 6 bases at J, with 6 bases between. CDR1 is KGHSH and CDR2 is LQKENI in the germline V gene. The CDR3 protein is CASSPQGAGELFF. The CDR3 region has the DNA TGTGCCAGCTCACCACAGGGGGCCGGGGAGCTGTTTTTT.

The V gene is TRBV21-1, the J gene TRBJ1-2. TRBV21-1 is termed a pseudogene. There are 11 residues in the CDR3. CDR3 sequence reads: CARGGEFGYTF. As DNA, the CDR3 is TGTGCCCGAGGAGGGGAATTTGGCTACACCTTC.

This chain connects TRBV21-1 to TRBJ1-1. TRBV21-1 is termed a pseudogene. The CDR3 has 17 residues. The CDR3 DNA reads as TGTGCCAGCAGCAAAGGACCTGCGCTAAAAGAGGACACTGAAGCTTTCTTT. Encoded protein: CASSKGPALKEDTEAFF.

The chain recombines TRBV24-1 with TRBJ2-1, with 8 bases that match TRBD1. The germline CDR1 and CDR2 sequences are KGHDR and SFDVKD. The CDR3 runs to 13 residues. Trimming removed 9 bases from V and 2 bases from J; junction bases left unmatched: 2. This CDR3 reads CATGDRPYNEQFF. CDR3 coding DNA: TGTGCCACCGGGGACAGGCCCTACAATGAGCAGTTCTTC.

CDR3 DNA: TGTGCCAGCAGCATCCGCCCGCCTCGGCCCCGAGTGGAGACCCAGTACTTC. It encodes CASSIRPPRPRVETQYF. The chain has TRBV7-9 and TRBJ2-5; D unresolved. V lost 5 bases and J 5 bases, leaving 24 bases between the germline ends. This CDR3 has 17 residues. Germline CDR1 SEHNR, CDR2 FQNEAQ (reference sequence).

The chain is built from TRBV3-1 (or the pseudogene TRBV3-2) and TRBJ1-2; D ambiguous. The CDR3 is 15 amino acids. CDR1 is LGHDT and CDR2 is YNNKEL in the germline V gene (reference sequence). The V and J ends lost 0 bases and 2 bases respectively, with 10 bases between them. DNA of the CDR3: TGTGCCAGCAGCCAAGAAGGGTCTCGGAACTATGGCTACACCTTC. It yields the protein CASSQEGSRNYGYTF.

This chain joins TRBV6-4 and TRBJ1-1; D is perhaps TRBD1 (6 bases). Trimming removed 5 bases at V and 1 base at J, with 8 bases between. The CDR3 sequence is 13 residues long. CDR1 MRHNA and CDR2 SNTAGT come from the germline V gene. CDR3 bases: TGTGCCAGCAGTAAGACAGGGAACACTGAAGCTTTCTTT. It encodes CASSKTGNTEAFF.

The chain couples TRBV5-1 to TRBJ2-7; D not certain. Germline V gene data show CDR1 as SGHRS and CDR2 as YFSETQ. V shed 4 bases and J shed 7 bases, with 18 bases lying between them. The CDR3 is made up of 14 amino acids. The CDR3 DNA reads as TGCGCCAGCAGCCAGAATCTCCCCAGTCGTGAGCAGTACTTC. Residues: CASSQNLPSREQYF. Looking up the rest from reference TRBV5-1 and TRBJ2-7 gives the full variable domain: KAGVTQTPRYLIKTRGQQVTLSCSPISGHRSVSWYQQTPGQGLQFLFEYFSETQRNKGNFPGRFSGRQFSNSRSEMNVSTLELGDSALYLCASSQNLPSREQYFGPGTRLTVT.

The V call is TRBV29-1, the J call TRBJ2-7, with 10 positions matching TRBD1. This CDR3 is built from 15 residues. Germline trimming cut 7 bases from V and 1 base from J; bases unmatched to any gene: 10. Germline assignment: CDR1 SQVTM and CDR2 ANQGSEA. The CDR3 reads CSAYGEGQGSYEQYF. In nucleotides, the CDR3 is TGCAGCGCCTACGGCGAGGGACAGGGGTCCTACGAGCAGTACTTC.

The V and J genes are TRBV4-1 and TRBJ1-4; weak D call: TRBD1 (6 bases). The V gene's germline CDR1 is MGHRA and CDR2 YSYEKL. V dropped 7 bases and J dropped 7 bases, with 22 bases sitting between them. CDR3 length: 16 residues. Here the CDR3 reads CASNPIGRGSGEKLFF. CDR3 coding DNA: TGCGCCAGCAACCCCATCGGCAGGGGTTCCGGTGAAAAACTGTTTTTT.

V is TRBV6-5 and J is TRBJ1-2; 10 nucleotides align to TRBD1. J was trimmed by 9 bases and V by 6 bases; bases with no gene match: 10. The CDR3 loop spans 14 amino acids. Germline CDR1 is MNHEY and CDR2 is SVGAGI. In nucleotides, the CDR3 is TGTGCCAGCAGCCGCTCCGGGACAGGGGACCGCTACACCTTC. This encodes CASSRSGTGDRYTF.

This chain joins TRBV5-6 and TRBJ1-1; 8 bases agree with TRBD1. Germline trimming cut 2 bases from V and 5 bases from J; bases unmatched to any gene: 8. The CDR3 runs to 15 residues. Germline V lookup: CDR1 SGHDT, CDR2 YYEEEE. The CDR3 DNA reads TGTGCCAGCAGCTTCCCCAAGACAGGGGTGACTGAAGCTTTCTTT. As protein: CASSFPKTGVTEAFF.

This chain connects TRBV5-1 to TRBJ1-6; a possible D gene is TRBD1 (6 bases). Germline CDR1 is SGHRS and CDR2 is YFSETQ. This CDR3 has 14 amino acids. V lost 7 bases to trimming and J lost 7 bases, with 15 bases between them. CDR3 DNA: TGCGCCAGCCACAAGGACAGCCAAAATTCACCCCTCCACTTT. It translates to CASHKDSQNSPLHF. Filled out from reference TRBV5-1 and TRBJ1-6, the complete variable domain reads KAGVTQTPRYLIKTRGQQVTLSCSPISGHRSVSWYQQTPGQGLQFLFEYFSETQRNKGNFPGRFSGRQFSNSRSEMNVSTLELGDSALYLCASHKDSQNSPLHFGNGTRLTVT.

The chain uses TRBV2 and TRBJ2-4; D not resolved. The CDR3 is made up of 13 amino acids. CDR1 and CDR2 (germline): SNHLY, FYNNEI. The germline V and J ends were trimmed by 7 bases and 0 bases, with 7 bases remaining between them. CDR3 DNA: TGTGCCAGCAACAAGGGAGCCAAAAACATTCAGTACTTC. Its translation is CASNKGAKNIQYF.

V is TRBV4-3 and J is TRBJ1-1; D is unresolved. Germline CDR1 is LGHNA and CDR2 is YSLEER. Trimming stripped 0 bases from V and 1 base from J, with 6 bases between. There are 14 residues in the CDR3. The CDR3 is CASSQEAANTEAFF. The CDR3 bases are TGCGCCAGCAGCCAAGAGGCGGCGAACACTGAAGCTTTCTTT.

Here the CDR3 DNA reads TGTGCCAGCAGTTACGGGACGGGGCATATCACCGGGGAGCTGTTTTTT. Translation: CASSYGTGHITGELFF. The J gene is TRBJ2-2, the V gene TRBV6-5; possibly TRBD1 or TRBD2 for D (5 bases each). Germline-derived CDR1 and CDR2 are MNHEY and SVGAGI. The CDR3 extends over 16 amino acids. The V end was cut by 2 bases, the J end by 4 bases, with 14 bases between.

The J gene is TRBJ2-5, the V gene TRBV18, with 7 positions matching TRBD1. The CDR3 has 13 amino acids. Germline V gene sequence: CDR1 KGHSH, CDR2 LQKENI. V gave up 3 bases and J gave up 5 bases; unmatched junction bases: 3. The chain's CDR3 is CASSPRQGETQYF. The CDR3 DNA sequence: TGTGCCAGCTCACCCCGACAGGGTGAGACCCAGTACTTC. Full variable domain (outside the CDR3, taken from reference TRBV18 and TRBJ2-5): NAGVMQNPRHLVRRRGQEARLRCSPMKGHSHVYWYRQLPEEGLKFMVYLQKENIIDESGMPKERFSAEFPKEGPSILRIQQVVRGDSAAYFCASSPRQGETQYFGPGTRLLVL.

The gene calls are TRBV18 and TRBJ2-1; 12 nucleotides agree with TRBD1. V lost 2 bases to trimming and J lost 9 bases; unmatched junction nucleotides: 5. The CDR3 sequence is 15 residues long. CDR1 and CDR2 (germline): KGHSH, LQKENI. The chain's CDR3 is CASSPGGQGAFEQFF. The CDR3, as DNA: TGTGCCAGCTCACCAGGGGGACAGGGGGCTTTTGAGCAGTTCTTC.